This TCR beta chain appears in the sequencing data of a study of shared clonotypes between healthy human individuals. Study-wide results and caveats: Generation of non-shared clonotypes was less probable than generation of clonotypes shared by all four donors. Rarefaction demonstrated incomplete sorted-subset sequencing despite large depth.

Sequencing used immunoSEQ multiplex PCR; TCRdb keeps in-frame clones, though not all of them. The repertoire holds roughly 1,000,000 clones, about four fifths seen once, with around 0.6% in the top ten. A remark on this clone: Its specificity is unknown. Other DNA sequences in the sample encode the same CDR3.

A CD45RA-negative memory subset and a CD45RA+ naive subset were separated from the CD4+ cells. The clonotype originates from a man younger than 35 in good health. Some clones in this sample may be carry-over from other donors' samples. The sample was memory CD4+ T cells from PBMCs. Subset meaning: CD45RA-negative fraction.

The CDR3 region is CASSLAGTGGEQYF. CDR3 DNA sequence: TGTGCCAGCAGTTTAGCGGGGACGGGTGGCGAGCAGTACTTC. The gene calls are TRBV27 and TRBJ2-7; the D gene is possibly TRBD2 (6 bases). The CDR3 covers 14 residues. Germline CDR1 and CDR2: MNHEY and SMNVEV (reference sequence). V was pared by 2 bases and J by 6 bases, with 14 bases between.